What follows is one T cell receptor (beta chain) and its context. This sample stems from a study of blood T cell repertoires in COVID-19. TCRdb keeps only in-frame clones here, not all; method: immunoSEQ multiplex PCR. This table holds some 110,000 clones, about 80% found once. CDR3 size: 15 residues. Looked up from germline, CDR1 is SGHNT and CDR2 is YYREEE (reference sequence). V lost 3 bases and J lost 1, with 11 bases in between. Sequenced sample: peripheral blood. The chain links TRBV5-4 to TRBJ1-3; perhaps TRBD1 as D (6 bases). The source is a woman of 80 years or more with active or convalescent COVID-19. The CDR3 nucleotides are TGTGCCAGCAGCTCGCCTCAGGGGTCTGGAAACACCATATATTTT. It yields the protein CASSSPQGSGNTIYF. Drawing the rest from reference TRBV5-4 and TRBJ1-3, the complete variable domain is ETGVTQSPTHLIKTRGQQVTLRCSSQSGHNTVSWYQQALGQGPQFIFQYYREEENGRGNFPPRFSGLQFPNYSSELNVNALELDDSALYLCASSSPQGSGNTIYFGEGSWLTVV.